This T cell receptor beta chain was retrieved from a study of blood T cell repertoires in COVID-19. Study details: Nucleic acid was either cDNA or gDNA, and it came from T cells, B-cell-depleted T cells, or PBMCs.

Assay: immunoSEQ multiplex PCR; the TCRdb copy retains only in-frame clones and omits some. The table records about 250,000 clones, about 91% of them present only once. The germline gives CDR1 SGDLS, CDR2 YYNGEE. V was cut by 4 bases and J by 2 bases, with 10 bases left in between. The CDR3 loop spans 14 amino acids. Sequencing was performed on peripheral blood. The chain carries TRBV9 and TRBJ2-1; D call uncertain. The TCR originated in a young woman with COVID-19, enrolled during active disease. CDR3 DNA sequence: TGTGCCAGCAGCAGAGAGGCCCCCTACAATGAGCAGTTCTTC. Translation: CASSREAPYNEQFF.